This TCR beta chain was documented in a study of radiotherapy plus CTLA-4 blockade in lung cancer. Trimming took off 0 bases at V and 1 base at J, with 12 bases between the two ends. Germline lookup yields CDR1 MNHEY and CDR2 SVGAGI. CDR3 length equals 16 residues. The protocol was immunoSEQ multiplex PCR, while the TCRdb copy is restricted to in-frame clones and leaves out a portion. The sample lists around 90,000 clones, around four fifths occurring once. This specimen was peripheral blood, taken from a patient treated with radiotherapy plus ipilimumab. The receptor was derived from a human donor with non-small cell lung cancer that progressed on radiotherapy plus ipilimumab. The V call is TRBV6-5, the J call TRBJ1-1, with unresolved D. The CDR3 region has the DNA TGTGCCAGCAGTTACTCAGAGGTTGCCCGGAACACTGAAGCTTTCTTT. Translating it yields CASSYSEVARNTEAFF.